The 10 T cell receptor beta chains below were found in one sample sequenced in a study of beta chain features in type 1 diabetes. Every isolated RNA sample was fully reverse transcribed, so sequencing captured expressed TCRB transcripts. Generated by immunoSEQ multiplex PCR, the TCRdb table keeps only in-frame clones and is missing some. The sample lists 350,000 to 400,000 clones, less than 15% occurring once. Material for sequencing was naive CD4+ T cells from blood. The receptors were sampled from a woman between 18 and 29 years old in good health.

V is TRBV7-2 and J is TRBJ2-7; possibly TRBD2 for D (6 bases). The germline V gene has CDR1 SGHTA and CDR2 FQGNSA. The CDR3 is 14 amino acids. The V gene lost 4 bases and the J gene lost 1 base, with 11 bases spanning the gap. The CDR3 DNA sequence: TGTGCCAGCAGCTCAGGGACTCCTTCCTACGAGCAGTACTTC. Protein: CASSSGTPSYEQYF.

V gene TRBV6-6 combines with J gene TRBJ1-1, with D hard to call. V lost 0 bases to trimming and J lost 0 bases, with 11 bases between them. The germline V gene has CDR1 MNHNY and CDR2 SVGAGI (reference sequence). The length of the CDR3 is 16 residues. The CDR3 loop is CASSYSGARLNTEAFF. Here the CDR3 DNA reads TGTGCCAGCAGTTACTCCGGAGCTCGGTTGAACACTGAAGCTTTCTTT.

This clone was counted only a few times. The genes are TRBV6-1 and TRBJ2-7; D may be TRBD1 (6 bases). V was clipped by 5 bases and J by 3 bases, with 11 bases between them. The CDR3 spans 13 residues. Germline V CDR1 and CDR2: MNHNS, SASEGT. CDR3 loop: CASSRTGNYEQYF. CDR3 coding DNA: TGTGCCAGCAGTCGTACAGGGAACTACGAGCAGTACTTC.

This clone was detected only a few times. V and J are TRBV5-1 and TRBJ1-5; D is undetermined. Germline loops: CDR1 SGHRS, CDR2 YFSETQ. The CDR3 spans 13 residues. The V and J ends lost 5 bases and 3 bases respectively, with 9 bases between them. The CDR3 reads CASSMAVNQPQHF. Here the CDR3 DNA reads TGCGCCAGCAGTATGGCAGTCAATCAGCCCCAGCATTTT. Full variable domain (missing parts from reference TRBV5-1 and TRBJ1-5): KAGVTQTPRYLIKTRGQQVTLSCSPISGHRSVSWYQQTPGQGLQFLFEYFSETQRNKGNFPGRFSGRQFSNSRSEMNVSTLELGDSALYLCASSMAVNQPQHFGDGTRLSIL.

This clone has more than one count but fewer than ten. V usage is TRBV2 and J usage is TRBJ2-7; possible D gene TRBD2, 5 bases. Trimming removed 1 base at V and 3 bases at J, with 13 bases between. The V gene's germline CDR1 is SNHLY and CDR2 FYNNEI. CDR3 length: 15 residues. As DNA, the CDR3 is TGTGCCAGCAGTGAAGTTGGGAGTTGGCTCTACGAGCAGTACTTC. Translated, it gives CASSEVGSWLYEQYF.

This chain joins TRBV19 and TRBJ1-1; D perhaps matches TRBD1 (6 bases). Germline V gives CDR1 LNHDA, CDR2 SQIVND (reference sequence). V was shortened by 9 bases and J by 1 base, with 9 bases between the two germline ends. This CDR3 has 12 amino acids. CDR3 sequence (DNA): TGTGCCAGCGGACAGAGGAACACTGAAGCTTTCTTT. This encodes CASGQRNTEAFF.

This clone has a handful of counts. Other DNA sequences from this sample encode an identical CDR3 as well. The V and J genes are TRBV28 and TRBJ2-3, with 9 bases aligning to TRBD2. The CDR3 sequence is 14 residues long. Germline CDR1 and CDR2: MDHEN and SYDVKM. Unmatched junction bases numbered 1, after V lost 6 bases and J lost 0 bases. The CDR3 coding sequence is TGTGCCAGCAGCCTAGCGGGAAGCACAGATACGCAGTATTTT. It is translated as CASSLAGSTDTQYF.

The V and J genes are TRBV5-1 and TRBJ2-7; 8 nucleotides align to TRBD2. V shed 1 base and J 2 bases; nucleotides not matched to a gene: 2. The CDR3 is made up of 14 amino acids. Germline V lookup: CDR1 SGHRS, CDR2 YFSETQ. The CDR3 loop reads CASSLTSGTYEQYF. The CDR3 DNA sequence: TGCGCCAGCAGCTTGACTAGCGGCACCTACGAGCAGTACTTC.

This clone was counted a few times. The chain combines TRBV29-1 with TRBJ2-4, with a weak D call TRBD2 (5 bases). Trimming shortened V by 4 bases and J by 5 bases, and 9 bases separated the two germline ends. Germline CDR1 and CDR2: SQVTM and ANQGSEA. The CDR3 length is 12 residues. The CDR3 DNA is TGCAGCGTTGGAGGGTGGGAAAACATTCAGTACTTC. It yields the protein CSVGGWENIQYF. Full variable domain (missing parts from reference TRBV29-1 and TRBJ2-4): SAVISQKPSRDICQRGTSLTIQCQVDSQVTMMFWYRQQPGQSLTLIATANQGSEATYESGFVIDKFPISRPNLTFSTLTVSNMSPEDSSIYLCSVGGWENIQYFGAGTRLSVL.

This clone was seen a few times. The chain uses TRBV4-1 and TRBJ2-7, with 8 nucleotides matching TRBD2. Trimming cost V 4 bases and J 4 bases; bases outside gene matches: 12. In germline, CDR1 is MGHRA, CDR2 YSYEKL. The CDR3 is 16 amino acids. CDR3 coding DNA: TGCGCCAGCAGCCCCGCGAGCAGCGGGAGAACTTACGAGCAGTACTTC. Protein product: CASSPASSGRTYEQYF.